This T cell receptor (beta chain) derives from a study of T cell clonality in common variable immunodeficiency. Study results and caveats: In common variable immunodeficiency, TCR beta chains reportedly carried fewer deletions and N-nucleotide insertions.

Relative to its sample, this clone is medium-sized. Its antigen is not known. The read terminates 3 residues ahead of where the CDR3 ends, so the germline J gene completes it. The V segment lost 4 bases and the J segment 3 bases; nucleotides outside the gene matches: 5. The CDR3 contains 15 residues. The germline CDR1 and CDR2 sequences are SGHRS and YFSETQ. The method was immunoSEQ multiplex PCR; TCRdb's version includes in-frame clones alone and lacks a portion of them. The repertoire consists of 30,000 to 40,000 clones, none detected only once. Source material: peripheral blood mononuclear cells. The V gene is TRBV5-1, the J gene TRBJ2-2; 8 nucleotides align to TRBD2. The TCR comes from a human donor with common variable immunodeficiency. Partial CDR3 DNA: TGCGCCAGCAGCCCCTACGGGGGGGACACCGGGGAG. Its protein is CASSPYGGDTGE. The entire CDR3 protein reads CASSPYGGDTGELFF. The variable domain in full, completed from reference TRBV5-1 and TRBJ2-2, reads KAGVTQTPRYLIKTRGQQVTLSCSPISGHRSVSWYQQTPGQGLQFLFEYFSETQRNKGNFPGRFSGRQFSNSRSEMNVSTLELGDSALYLCASSPYGGDTGELFFGEGSRLTVL.